This T cell receptor (beta chain) was obtained from a study of blood T cell repertoires in COVID-19 (dated by TCRdb to the early 2020s). About the full investigation: Collaborator samples came from the United States, Italy and Spain and covered acute and convalescent phases of COVID-19. The material from the prospective study consisted of cDNA or gDNA derived from T cells, B-cell-depleted T cells, or PBMCs. Deeply sampled blood TCRbeta repertoires from subjects exposed to, actively infected with, or recovered from COVID-19 were included in the dataset. The repertoires were released in a freely available public database intended as a resource for research on the immune response to SARS-CoV-2. Samples were obtained from the ongoing ImmuneRACE study (first 160 participants) and from 1,254 subjects provided by 6 global collaborators. Sample metadata almost always included a de-identified subject ID, COVID-19 status, age in years and sex. HLA class I and class II types, where available, came from metadata supplied by the sample provider rather than from assay-based typing. The research as a whole found: How much clinical and demographic metadata was included differed by source and by participant, and the metadata was provided uncurated.

Enrolling through a virtual design, the prospective study's participants ranged in age from roughly 18 to 89 years and lived across roughly 23 United States geographic areas. To assign participants to cohorts, the prospective study relied on clinical history that participants themselves reported in a screening survey and a study questionnaire. Recovered participants in ImmuneRACE Cohort 3 were defined as having two consecutive negative NP/OP PCR tests, clearance from a healthcare professional, or resolution of symptoms. Mobile phlebotomists in the prospective study collected whole blood, serum and a nasopharyngeal or oropharyngeal swab from every participant. Over a roughly two-month period, participants in the prospective study had the option of providing additional blood draws and questionnaires. Prospective study blood samples were shipped either frozen or at room temperature before DNA extraction.

Note on this clone: The antigen this receptor binds is unknown. Per-base quality was not reported, and no clone a single base away is much larger than it.

The immunoSEQ Assay, a bias-controlled multiplex PCR, was used to amplify TCRbeta CDR3 regions from genomic DNA. The authors' analysis ran thus. The number of nucleated cells in each sample was estimated from the amplification of reference gene primers within the assay. To quantify the absolute abundance of each unique TCRbeta CDR3 rearrangement, sequence reads were collapsed and filtered. For each sample, productive Simpson clonality was calculated by taking the square root of Simpson's diversity index across productive rearrangements. The source is immuneACCESS, and TCRdb retained only in-frame sequences with V and J called. Part of the clones is not carried over; for the studies checked, unresolved V genes explain less than half of this, and the remainder is unexplained. The DNA gave D and trimming, while V, J and clone size come from that table. This sample comprises approximately 230,000 clones, around nine tenths of them detected only once. The ten largest clonotypes hold approximately 2% of the sample.

Relative to germline, V is missing 5 bases and J is missing 5 bases, with 7 bases of the junction outside any gene match. The germline V gene sets CDR1 to MDHEN and CDR2 to SYDVKM. The CDR3 goes from the cysteine to the phenylalanine over 14 residues. This entry keeps only the CDR3 DNA: 42 bases, framed from base 1. Material for sequencing was PBMCs or T cells enriched from blood (not recorded which). The V and J genes are TRBV28 and TRBJ1-1; 8 central bases correspond to TRBD1. The TCR comes from a woman aged 18-29 years who had recovered from COVID-19. The nucleotide sequence reads as follows: TGTGCCAGCAGTGTAAAGGACAGGGAAACTGAAGCTTTCTTT. This sequence encodes CASSVKDRETEAFF.